These T cell receptor beta chains were read from a single sample in a study of CD8 T cells in ankylosing spondylitis. TCRdb re-called the 5' RACE reads with MiXCR, one entry per CDR3 protein. The repertoire holds hundreds of thousands of distinct CDR3 sequences, roughly 27% seen once, with roughly 1% in the top ten. The sample comprised blood, either unsorted or a sorted T cell fraction (not recorded which). Receptor source: a male donor with ankylosing spondylitis. Both conserved end residues are part of each CDR3. D genes are given only for firm matches. Clone size is shown for a subset of rows, as once, few, many or a class of expanded clone.

cdr3_length clone_size j_call d_call v_call cdr3_nt cdr3_aa
13 few TRBJ2-7 NA TRBV29-1 TGCAGCGTCGGACGGAGACTATCCTACGAGCAGTACTTC CSVGRRLSYEQYF
15 NA TRBJ2-1 NA TRBV7-2 TGTGCCAGCAGCCTGGACTATGAGTCCTACAATGAGCAGTTCTTC CASSLDYESYNEQFF
20 few TRBJ2-4 TRBD2 TRBV4-1 TGCGCCAGCAGCCAAGCGGGACTAGCGGGAGTTGGAGTAGCCAAAAACATTCAGTACTTC CASSQAGLAGVGVAKNIQYF
15 few TRBJ1-6 TRBD1 TRBV4-1 TGCGCCAGCAGCCAATTGGACAGGGTAGGGTCACCCCTCCACTTT CASSQLDRVGSPLHF
14 NA TRBJ2-7 NA TRBV5-5 TGTGCCAGCAGCTTGGCCATCAACTCCTACGAGCAGTACTTC CASSLAINSYEQYF
16 NA TRBJ2-5 TRBD1 TRBV20-1 TGCAGTGCCTTAGGGACAGGGGGCTCGTACCAAGAGACCCAGTACTTC CSALGTGGSYQETQYF
13 NA TRBJ2-1 TRBD2 TRBV20-1 TGCAGTGCCACAACTAGCGCCTACAATGAGCAGTTCTTC CSATTSAYNEQFF
13 NA TRBJ1-5 NA TRBV6-2/TRBV6-3 TGTGCCAGCGACGGGAGTGGGGGTCAGCCCCAGCATTTT CASDGSGGQPQHF
14 NA TRBJ1-6 TRBD1 TRBV10-3 TGTGCCATCACCCGGGACAGGGGTAATTCACCCCTCCACTTT CAITRDRGNSPLHF
13 many TRBJ2-3 NA TRBV25-1 TGTGCCAGCAGCCAGACGGTGGAAGATACGCAGTATTTT CASSQTVEDTQYF
15 NA TRBJ2-2 NA TRBV9 TGTGCCAGCAGCGTAGAGGTAGCTAGGACCGGGGAGCTGTTTTTT CASSVEVARTGELFF
16 NA TRBJ2-2 NA TRBV12-3/TRBV12-4 TGTGCCAGCAGTTTGAGCGGGACAGCCCTCCCGGTAGAGCTGTTTTTT CASSLSGTALPVELFF
15 NA TRBJ2-1 TRBD2 TRBV20-1 TGCAGTGCAAAAAGGGGCGGGAGGGAGGCCAATGAGCAGTTCTTC CSAKRGGREANEQFF
15 NA TRBJ2-1 TRBD2 TRBV5-1 TGCGCCAGCAGCATGACTAGCGGGAGGGCCAATGAGCAGTTCTTC CASSMTSGRANEQFF
16 NA TRBJ2-1 TRBD2 TRBV29-1 TGCAGCGTTGAATCGGGAACTAGCGGGGATTACAATGAGCAGTTCTTC CSVESGTSGDYNEQFF
14 NA TRBJ2-2 NA TRBV15 TGTGCCACCAGCAGACAGGGCTACACCGGGGAGCTGTTTTTT CATSRQGYTGELFF
13 NA TRBJ2-1 NA TRBV5-1 TGCGCCAGCAGCTCAGACAGAAACAATGAGCAGTTCTTC CASSSDRNNEQFF
15 NA TRBJ2-1 NA TRBV7-2 TGTGCCAGCAGCTTAGACGGCGGAAGAATCAATGAGCAGTTCTTC CASSLDGGRINEQFF
12 few TRBJ2-5 NA TRBV5-1 TGCGCCAGCAGCTATTCGGGGAAGACCCAGTACTTC CASSYSGKTQYF
13 many TRBJ1-1 TRBD1 TRBV7-9 TGTGCCAGTAGTTCACAGGGGGACACTGAAGCTTTCTTT CASSSQGDTEAFF
12 few TRBJ2-1 NA TRBV5-1 TGCGCCAGCAGCTTGGAGCCGGGTGAGCAGTTCTTC CASSLEPGEQFF
15 NA TRBJ2-3 NA TRBV18 TGTGCCAGCTCACCATCACAGCTCTCCGGAGATACGCAGTATTTT CASSPSQLSGDTQYF
12 few TRBJ1-1 NA TRBV7-9 TGTGCCAGCAGCCCTGGAAGGGAAGAGACTTTCTTT CASSPGREETFF
18 NA TRBJ2-2 TRBD2 TRBV24-1 TGTGCCACCAGTGATTCTACGGGACTAGCGGGGATAGCCGGGGAGCTGTTTTTT CATSDSTGLAGIAGELFF
15 few TRBJ2-3 NA TRBV12-3/TRBV12-4 TGTGCCAGCAGTTTCGGGGACATCAGCACAGATACGCAGTATTTT CASSFGDISTDTQYF
14 NA TRBJ1-2 NA TRBV7-2 TGTGCCAGCAGCTTATCTCCAGCTTACTATGGCTACACCTTC CASSLSPAYYGYTF
16 NA TRBJ1-6 TRBD1 TRBV20-1 TGCAGTGCTGTAAGAGGCGGGGACAGCTATAATTCACCCCTCCACTTT CSAVRGGDSYNSPLHF
14 few TRBJ1-2 NA TRBV29-1 TGCAGCGTTGAAGATCGAGACACCCTCTATGGCTACACCTTC CSVEDRDTLYGYTF
18 NA TRBJ2-3 TRBD2 TRBV12-3/TRBV12-4 TGTGCCTGCAGTTTGTCTAGCGGGAGAGGGTGGAACACAGATACGCAGTATTTT CACSLSSGRGWNTDTQYF
13 NA TRBJ1-2 TRBD1 TRBV27 TGTGCCAGCAGTCCCGGGACAGGGTTTCGCTACACCTTC CASSPGTGFRYTF
13 many TRBJ1-5 NA TRBV12-3/TRBV12-4 TGTGCCAGCCAGGGGACTGCGGGTCAGCCCCAGCATTTT CASQGTAGQPQHF
17 few TRBJ2-1 NA TRBV3-1 TGTGCCAGCAGCCAAGCGCCCTCTTCGGGGACCTACAATGAGCAGTTCTTC CASSQAPSSGTYNEQFF
12 many TRBJ1-1 NA TRBV20-1 TGCAGTGCTAGAGGGGGAGGCACTGAAGCTTTCTTT CSARGGGTEAFF